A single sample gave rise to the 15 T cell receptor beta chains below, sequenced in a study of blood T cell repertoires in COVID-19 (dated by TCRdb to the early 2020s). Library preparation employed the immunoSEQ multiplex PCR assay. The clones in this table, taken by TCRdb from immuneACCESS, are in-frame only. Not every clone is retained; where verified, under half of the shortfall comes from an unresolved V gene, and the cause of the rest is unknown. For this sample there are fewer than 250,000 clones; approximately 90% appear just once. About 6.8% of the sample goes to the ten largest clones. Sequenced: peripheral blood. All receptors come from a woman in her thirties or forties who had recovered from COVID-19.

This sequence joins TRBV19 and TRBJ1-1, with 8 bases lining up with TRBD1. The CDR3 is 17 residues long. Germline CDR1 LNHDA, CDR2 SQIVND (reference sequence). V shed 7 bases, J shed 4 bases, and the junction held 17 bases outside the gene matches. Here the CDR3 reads CASTPGTGPSWVTEAFF. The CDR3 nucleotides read TGTGCCAGTACTCCAGGGACAGGTCCCTCGTGGGTCACTGAAGCTTTCTTT.

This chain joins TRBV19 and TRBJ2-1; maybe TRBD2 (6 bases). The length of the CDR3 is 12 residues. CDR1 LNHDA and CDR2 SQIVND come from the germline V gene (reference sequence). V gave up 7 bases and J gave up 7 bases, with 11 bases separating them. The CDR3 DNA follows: TGTGCCAGTACCCTGGGGGGTAATGAGCAGTTCTTC. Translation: CASTLGGNEQFF.

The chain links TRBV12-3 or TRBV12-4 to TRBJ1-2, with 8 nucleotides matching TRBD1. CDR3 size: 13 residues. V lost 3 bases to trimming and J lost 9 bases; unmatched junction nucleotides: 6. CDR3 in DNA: TGTGCCAGCAGTTTTGGCCAGGGGGCGCGCTACACCTTC. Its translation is CASSFGQGARYTF.

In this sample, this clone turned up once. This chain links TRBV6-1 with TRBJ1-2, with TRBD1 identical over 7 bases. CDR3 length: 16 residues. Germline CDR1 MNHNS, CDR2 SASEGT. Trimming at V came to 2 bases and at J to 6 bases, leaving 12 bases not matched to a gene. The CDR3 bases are TGTGCCAGCAGTGAAAGGGGGCAGACACAATTAAATGGCTACACCTTC. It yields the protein CASSERGQTQLNGYTF.

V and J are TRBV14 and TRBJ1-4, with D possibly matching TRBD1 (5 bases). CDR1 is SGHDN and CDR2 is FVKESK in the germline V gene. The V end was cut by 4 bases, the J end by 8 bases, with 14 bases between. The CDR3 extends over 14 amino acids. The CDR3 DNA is TGTGCCAGCAGCCGGAGACAGCGAGGCGAAAAACTGTTTTTT. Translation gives CASSRRQRGEKLFF.

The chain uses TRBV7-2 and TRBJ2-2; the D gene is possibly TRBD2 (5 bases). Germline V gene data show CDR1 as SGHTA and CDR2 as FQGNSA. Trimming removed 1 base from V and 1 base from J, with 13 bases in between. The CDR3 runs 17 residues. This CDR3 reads CASSLGPSWVNTGELFF. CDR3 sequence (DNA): TGTGCCAGCAGCTTAGGCCCTAGCTGGGTGAACACCGGGGAGCTGTTTTTT.

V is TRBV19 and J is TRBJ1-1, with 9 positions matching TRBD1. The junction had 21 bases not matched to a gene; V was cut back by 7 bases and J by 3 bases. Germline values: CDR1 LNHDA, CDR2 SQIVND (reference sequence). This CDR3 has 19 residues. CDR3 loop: CASIPGQGILGISDTEAFF. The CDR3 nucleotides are TGTGCCAGTATTCCGGGACAGGGAATATTAGGGATAAGCGACACTGAAGCTTTCTTT.

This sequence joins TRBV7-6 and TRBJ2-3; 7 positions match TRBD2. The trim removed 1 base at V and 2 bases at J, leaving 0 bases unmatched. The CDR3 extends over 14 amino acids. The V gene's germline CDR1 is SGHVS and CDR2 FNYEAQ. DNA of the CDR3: TGTGCCAGCAGCTTAGAGCGGGACACAGATACGCAGTATTTT. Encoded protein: CASSLERDTDTQYF. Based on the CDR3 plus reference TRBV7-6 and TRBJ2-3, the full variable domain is GAGVSQSPRYKVTKRGQDVALRCDPISGHVSLYWYRQALGQGPEFLTYFNYEAQQDKSGLPNDRFSAERPEGSISTLTIQRTEQRDSAMYRCASSLERDTDTQYFGPGTRLTVL.

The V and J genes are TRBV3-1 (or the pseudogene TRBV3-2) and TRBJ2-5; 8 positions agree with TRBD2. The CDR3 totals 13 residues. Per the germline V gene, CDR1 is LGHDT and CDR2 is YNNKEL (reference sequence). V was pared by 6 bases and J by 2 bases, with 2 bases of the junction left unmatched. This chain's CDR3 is CASSASGQETQYF. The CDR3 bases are TGTGCCAGCAGTGCTAGCGGGCAAGAGACCCAGTACTTC.

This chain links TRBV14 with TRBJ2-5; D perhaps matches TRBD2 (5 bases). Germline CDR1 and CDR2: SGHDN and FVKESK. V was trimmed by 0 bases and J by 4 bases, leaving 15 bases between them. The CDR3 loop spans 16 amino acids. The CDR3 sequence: CASSQDHFGVGETQYF. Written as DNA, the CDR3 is TGTGCCAGCAGCCAAGATCATTTCGGGGTAGGAGAGACCCAGTACTTC.

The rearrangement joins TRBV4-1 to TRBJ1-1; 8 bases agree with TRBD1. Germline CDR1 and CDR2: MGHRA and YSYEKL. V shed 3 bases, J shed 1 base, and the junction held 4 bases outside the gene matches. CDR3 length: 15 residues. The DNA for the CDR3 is TGCGCCAGCAGCCAGCCTGACAGGGGGAACACTGAAGCTTTCTTT. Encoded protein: CASSQPDRGNTEAFF.

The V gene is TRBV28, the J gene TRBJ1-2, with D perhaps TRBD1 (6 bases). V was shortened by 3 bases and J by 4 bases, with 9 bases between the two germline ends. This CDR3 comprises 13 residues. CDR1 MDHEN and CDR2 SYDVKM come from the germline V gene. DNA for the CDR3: TGTGCCAGCAGTTTTGGACAGATCTATGGCTACACCTTC. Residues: CASSFGQIYGYTF.

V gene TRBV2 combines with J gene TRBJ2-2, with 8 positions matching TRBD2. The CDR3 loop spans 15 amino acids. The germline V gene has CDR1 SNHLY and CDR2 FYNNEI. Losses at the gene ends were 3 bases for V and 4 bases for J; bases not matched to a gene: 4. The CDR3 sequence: CASSDPGGSTGELFF. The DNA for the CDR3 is TGTGCCAGCAGTGACCCGGGAGGGAGCACCGGGGAGCTGTTTTTT.

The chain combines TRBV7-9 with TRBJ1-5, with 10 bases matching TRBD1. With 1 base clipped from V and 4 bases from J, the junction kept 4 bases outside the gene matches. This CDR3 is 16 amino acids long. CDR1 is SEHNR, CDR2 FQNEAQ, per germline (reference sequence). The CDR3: CASSLGGTGENQPQHF. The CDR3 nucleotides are TGTGCCAGCAGCTTAGGAGGGACAGGGGAAAATCAGCCCCAGCATTTT.

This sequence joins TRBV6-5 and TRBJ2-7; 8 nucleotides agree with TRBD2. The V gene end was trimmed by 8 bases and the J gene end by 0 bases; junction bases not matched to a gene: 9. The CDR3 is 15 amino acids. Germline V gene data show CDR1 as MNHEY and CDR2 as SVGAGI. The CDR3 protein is CASSRGGPNSYEQYF. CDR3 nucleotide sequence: TGTGCCAGCTCCCGCGGGGGGCCTAACTCCTACGAGCAGTACTTC.